A selection of T cell receptor beta chains follows, all from one sample in a study of T cell responses to AZD1222 COVID-19 vaccine. Some clones are missing from TCRdb's copy, which holds only in-frame ones; the method was immunoSEQ multiplex PCR. The sample contains roughly 150,000 clones, around nine tenths of which appear only once. The sequencing here drew on peripheral blood, taken 28 days after the second AZD1222 dose. The receptor source for this set is an adult who received the AZD1222 COVID-19 vaccine. The CDR3 runs from the conserved cysteine through the conserved F or W. The D gene is left open where the match is weak.

d_call v_call cdr3_aa
- TRBV7-8 CASSLGRGNRVLNTEAFF
- TRBV19 CASSIPPGKTGELFF
TRBD1 TRBV28 CASQSEGAGYGYTF
TRBD2 TRBV7-2 CASRPTPLAGLTSTDTQYF
TRBD2 TRBV5-8 CASSSLAGGPDTQYF
TRBD1 TRBV27 CASSLRQGGGMNTEAFF
- TRBV18 CASSHLPPTNTEAFF
- TRBV10-3 CAIRANTGELFF
- TRBV27 CASSLFNSPLHF
- TRBV15 CATGRDSSYNEQFF
- TRBV4-2 CASSPRTGSETGELFF
- TRBV7-2 CASSLGARARTSPLHF
- TRBV7-8 CASSLRVYGTSGNTIYF
TRBD2 TRBV7-9 CASNPGTSGAYEQYF
- TRBV4-1 CASSQEGYENGYTF
TRBD2 TRBV18 CASSPSGGLKEQFF
- TRBV12-3/TRBV12-4 CASTEIRRQPQHF
- TRBV7-9 CASSLAGAYEQYF
- TRBV11-2 CASSLDRAGGRGYTF
- TRBV6-2/TRBV6-3 CASSQGDNSPLHF
- TRBV4-2 CASSQRQHPNTGELFF
- TRBV6-2/TRBV6-3 CASSPQGGAGETQYF
- TRBV15 CATSREEGDGYTF
- TRBV11-2 CASSLAESSGNTIYF
- TRBV10-3 CAISEWDTEAFF
- TRBV7-9 CASSLETAEAFF
- TRBV7-2 CASSLSPGIAFF
TRBD1 TRBV15 CATRDPRDRVVGYTF
TRBD1 TRBV19 CASRRDRAGSPLHF
TRBD1 TRBV5-4 CASSLTGEQGQPQHF
- TRBV4-1 CASSQEVGEQYF
TRBD1 TRBV6-4 CASSAFTGGGTDTQYF
TRBD1 TRBV4-2 CASSRTGQQNYGYTF
- TRBV5-5 CASSPCQGCEQYF
- TRBV5-1 CASSLEWQGRYEQYF
- TRBV11-2 CASSLVLATANF
TRBD1 TRBV27 CASSFQGARGNTEAFF
TRBD2 TRBV6-5 CASPGGRGAYNEQFF
- TRBV2 CATAAGASTDTQYF
- TRBV19 CASSIVGRHNEQFF
- TRBV3-1/TRBV3-2 CASSQVSREQYF
- TRBV4-2 CASSQERRSPLHF